Listed here is a single T cell receptor (beta chain). Antigen specificity is unknown. 13 Jbeta primers and 60 Vbeta primers were used for the PCR. Only in-frame clones appear in the TCRdb table, and some are missing; sequencing was by immunoSEQ multiplex PCR. The table lists roughly 120,000 clones, about 80% of them singletons. This CDR3 comprises 14 residues. V lost 3 bases to trimming and J lost 2 bases, with 8 bases between them. The germline V gene encodes CDR1 SNHLY and CDR2 FYNNEI. The data were taken from a study of cytomegalovirus exposure and HLA in healthy donors. Study outcomes and limitations: A later analysis found most CMV-associated TCR beta chains apparently HLA-restricted.

Donors were nominally healthy when sampled, though unrecorded immune exposures were likely. Source material: PBMCs. This rearrangement joins TRBV2 to TRBJ1-5; D unclear. The sequence came from a man aged 25 to 45 in good health and CMV-seropositive. This chain's CDR3 is CASSEFRRNQPQHF. CDR3 DNA sequence: TGTGCCAGCAGTGAGTTCCGTCGCAATCAGCCCCAGCATTTT.